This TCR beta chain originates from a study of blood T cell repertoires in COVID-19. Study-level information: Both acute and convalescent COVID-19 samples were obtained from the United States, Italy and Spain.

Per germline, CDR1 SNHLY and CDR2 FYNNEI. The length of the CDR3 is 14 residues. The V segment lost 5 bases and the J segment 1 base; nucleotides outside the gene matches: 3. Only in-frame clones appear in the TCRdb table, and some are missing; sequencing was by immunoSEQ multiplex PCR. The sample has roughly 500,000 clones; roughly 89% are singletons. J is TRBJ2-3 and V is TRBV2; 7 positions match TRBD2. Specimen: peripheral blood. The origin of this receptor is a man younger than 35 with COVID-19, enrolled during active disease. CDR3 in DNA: TGTGCCAGCAGTCCCAGCGGGGGCACAGATACGCAGTATTTT. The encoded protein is CASSPSGGTDTQYF.